The 8 T cell receptor beta chains below come from one sample, sequenced in a study of cytomegalovirus exposure and HLA in healthy donors. PCR employed 60 Vbeta and 13 Jbeta primers. Method: immunoSEQ multiplex PCR; TCRdb's copy keeps in-frame clones and lacks some. The sample includes fewer than 250,000 clones, approximately 86% seen only once; the top ten take approximately 1.7%. The specimen was PBMCs. These receptor sequences come from a woman aged 18-29 years in good health and CMV-seronegative.

This chain connects TRBV27 to TRBJ2-1; the match to TRBD1 covers 10 bases. The CDR3 loop spans 15 amino acids. CDR1 is MNHEY, CDR2 SMNVEV, per germline (reference sequence). The V gene end was trimmed by 7 bases and the J gene end by 5 bases; junction bases not matched to a gene: 8. DNA of the CDR3: TGTGCCAGCAATGACGGGACAGGGGCAAACAATGAGCAGTTCTTC. Its protein product is CASNDGTGANNEQFF.

This sequence joins TRBV28 and TRBJ2-5, with D possibly TRBD1 on 6 matching bases. V lost 6 bases to trimming and J lost 4 bases, with 15 bases between them. This CDR3 is 14 amino acids long. The V gene's germline CDR1 is MDHEN and CDR2 SYDVKM. The CDR3 region has the DNA TGTGCCAGCAGCTCTAGGGACACCCGAGAGACCCAGTACTTC. It specifies CASSSRDTRETQYF.

CDR3 residues: CASSGFGGGEKLFF. The CDR3, as DNA: TGTGCCAGCAGTGGGTTCGGGGGAGGAGAAAAACTGTTTTTT. This chain connects TRBV2 to TRBJ1-4; possible D gene TRBD1, 5 bases. The V gene lost 4 bases and the J gene lost 8 bases, with 14 bases spanning the gap. Germline V CDR1 and CDR2: SNHLY, FYNNEI. The CDR3 runs to 14 residues. Combining the CDR3 with reference TRBV2 and TRBJ1-4 gives the whole variable domain EPEVTQTPSHQVTQMGQEVILRCVPISNHLYFYWYRQILGQKVEFLVSFYNNEISEKSEIFDDQFSVERPDGSNFTLKIRSTKLEDSAMYFCASSGFGGGEKLFFGSGTQLSVL.

The DNA of the CDR3 is TGTGCCAGCAGTAGGGGACTAGCGGGAGATTTTGGAGGGGAGCTGTTTTTT. Encoded protein: CASSRGLAGDFGGELFF. The chain joins TRBV5-4 to TRBJ2-2; 14 positions agree with TRBD2. Germline CDR1 and CDR2: SGHNT and YYREEE (reference sequence). This CDR3 is 17 amino acids long. V dropped 5 bases and J dropped 8; count of bases not matched to a gene: 11. Supplemented by reference TRBV5-4 and TRBJ2-2, the full variable domain reads ETGVTQSPTHLIKTRGQQVTLRCSSQSGHNTVSWYQQALGQGPQFIFQYYREEENGRGNFPPRFSGLQFPNYSSELNVNALELDDSALYLCASSRGLAGDFGGELFFGEGSRLTVL.

This chain joins TRBV6-5 and TRBJ2-2; the match to TRBD1 covers 7 bases. CDR1 is MNHEY and CDR2 is SVGAGI in the germline V gene. The V gene end was trimmed by 7 bases and the J gene end by 4 bases; junction bases not matched to a gene: 9. This CDR3 comprises 15 residues. This CDR3 is CASTYSGQSTGELFF. CDR3 sequence (DNA): TGTGCCAGCACCTACTCGGGACAGTCCACCGGGGAGCTGTTTTTT.

V gene TRBV5-6 combines with J gene TRBJ1-3; the D gene is possibly TRBD1 (5 bases). The V end was cut by 0 bases, the J end by 2 bases, with 6 bases between. The CDR3 consists of 14 residues. In germline, CDR1 is SGHDT, CDR2 YYEEEE. CDR3 in amino acids: CASSLGQTGNTIYF. The CDR3 DNA follows: TGTGCCAGCAGCTTGGGACAGACTGGAAACACCATATATTTT.

The chain is built from TRBV30 and TRBJ1-6; 10 bases are shared with TRBD1. The CDR3 is made up of 15 amino acids. V was pared by 4 bases and J by 8 bases, with 8 bases of the junction left unmatched. CDR1 GTSNPN and CDR2 SVGIG come from the germline V gene (reference sequence). CDR3 sequence reads: CAWKGRDRGYSPLHF. Here the CDR3 DNA reads TGTGCCTGGAAGGGGCGGGACAGGGGTTATTCACCCCTCCACTTT.

The rearrangement joins TRBV28 to TRBJ1-3; no reliable D call. Deletions cut 1 base from V and 0 bases from J, with 10 bases between. There are 16 residues in the CDR3. Germline V gene data show CDR1 as MDHEN and CDR2 as SYDVKM. The CDR3 sequence: CASSLSGLISGNTIYF. The DNA of the CDR3 is TGTGCCAGCAGTTTATCCGGGTTAATCTCTGGAAACACCATATATTTT.